One sample yielded the 27 T cell receptor beta chains listed below, sequenced in a study of shared clonotypes between healthy human individuals. Cells designated naive CD8 were CD45RO-negative and were positively selected for CCR7, with terminally differentiated effector memory CD45RA+ cells excluded. TCRdb's copy holds only in-frame clones and misses some; the assay was immunoSEQ multiplex PCR. This sample has about 1,800,000 clones; about 95% occur once, and the top ten carry roughly 1%. The sequenced sample was naive CD8+ T cells sorted from blood. The source is a man between 18 and 35 years old in good health.

The CDR3 sequence is CASSLPVENYGYTF. CDR3 in DNA: TGTGCCAGCAGCTTACCAGTGGAGAACTATGGCTACACCTTC. The chain is built from TRBV7-8 and TRBJ1-2; D gene unclear. V was pared by 2 bases and J by 2 bases, with 9 bases between. Germline-derived CDR1 and CDR2 are SGHVS and FQNEAQ. The CDR3 sequence is 14 residues long.

The V call is TRBV30, the J call TRBJ1-2, with D uncertain. The CDR3 spans 11 residues. V gave up 4 bases and J gave up 7 bases, with 10 bases separating them. CDR1 and CDR2 (germline): GTSNPN, SVGIG (reference sequence). The DNA of the CDR3 is TGTGCCTGGAATTACGGGTCTGGCTACACCTTC. Its translation is CAWNYGSGYTF. Based on the CDR3 plus reference TRBV30 and TRBJ1-2, the full variable domain is SQTIHQWPATLVQPVGSPLSLECTVEGTSNPNLYWYRQAAGRGLQLLFYSVGIGQISSEVPQNLSASRPQDRQFILSSKKLLLSDSGFYLCAWNYGSGYTFGSGTRLTVV.

The chain combines TRBV27 with TRBJ2-7; no clear D gene. Germline CDR1 MNHEY, CDR2 SMNVEV (reference sequence). The CDR3 is made up of 15 amino acids. Trimming removed 0 bases at V and 0 bases at J, with 9 bases between. CDR3 sequence: CASSLSQTFSYEQYF. The DNA of the CDR3 is TGTGCCAGCAGTTTATCTCAAACCTTCTCCTACGAGCAGTACTTC.

J is TRBJ1-1 and V is TRBV6-6; 8 bases match TRBD1. V shed 2 bases and J 5 bases; nucleotides not matched to a gene: 4. The germline CDR1 and CDR2 sequences are MNHNY and SVGAGI (reference sequence). The CDR3 has 14 residues. This CDR3 is CASSYGQGWTEAFF. The CDR3 bases are TGTGCCAGCAGTTACGGACAGGGTTGGACTGAAGCTTTCTTT.

The chain recombines TRBV27 with TRBJ1-1; D gene ambiguous. The germline gives CDR1 MNHEY, CDR2 SMNVEV (reference sequence). The CDR3 extends over 14 amino acids. Trimming pared 5 bases from V and 3 bases from J, leaving 13 bases between. In nucleotides, the CDR3 is TGTGCCAGCAGTCCGACCCTAGTCGACACTGAAGCTTTCTTT. It codes for CASSPTLVDTEAFF.

This chain links TRBV5-1 with TRBJ2-3; 10 positions match TRBD2. The CDR3 length is 15 residues. V lost 0 bases to trimming and J lost 5 bases; unmatched junction nucleotides: 3. Per germline, CDR1 SGHRS and CDR2 YFSETQ. In DNA form, the CDR3 reads TGCGCCAGCAGCTTGGGCCTAGCGGGAGAAGATACGCAGTATTTT. Protein sequence: CASSLGLAGEDTQYF.

The V gene is TRBV5-5, the J gene TRBJ2-7; D is unclear. Trimming left V 1 base short and J 4 bases short, with 9 bases between. Germline CDR1 is SGHKS and CDR2 is YYEKEE (reference sequence). The CDR3 length is 13 residues. CDR3 region: CASSLYLGYEQYF. CDR3 nucleotide sequence: TGTGCCAGCAGCTTGTACCTAGGTTACGAGCAGTACTTC.

The rearrangement uses TRBV4-1 and TRBJ2-7, with TRBD1 matching over 9 bases. V lost 2 bases and J lost 1; bases outside the gene matches: 6. CDR1 MGHRA and CDR2 YSYEKL come from the germline V gene. The CDR3 sequence is 16 residues long. The CDR3 nucleotides are TGCGCCAGCAGCCAAACTTGGGACAGGGCGTCCTACGAGCAGTACTTC. Amino acids: CASSQTWDRASYEQYF.

This chain joins TRBV10-3 and TRBJ2-1; 8 bases match TRBD2. CDR3 size: 16 residues. Germline-derived CDR1 and CDR2 are ENHRY and SYGVKD. Trimming at V came to 0 bases and at J to 1 base, leaving 2 bases not matched to a gene. For the CDR3, the DNA is TGTGCCATCAGTGAGTCGGCTAGCGGGTCCTACAATGAGCAGTTCTTC. Its translation: CAISESASGSYNEQFF.

Comments on this clone: The identical CDR3 is also encoded by other nucleotide sequences in the sample. This chain links TRBV7-9 with TRBJ2-1; D perhaps matches TRBD2 (6 bases). Looked up from germline, CDR1 is SEHNR and CDR2 is FQNEAQ (reference sequence). The CDR3 consists of 15 residues. Between the trimmed V and J ends, which lost 1 base and 5 bases, there was a span of 12 bases. The CDR3 protein is CASSLVGLGDNEQFF. The CDR3 DNA reads as TGTGCCAGCAGCTTAGTGGGACTGGGGGACAATGAGCAGTTCTTC.

The chain combines TRBV13 with TRBJ2-5, with 9 bases matching TRBD2. The CDR3 totals 16 residues. V was clipped by 2 bases and J by 4 bases; unmatched bases: 8. Germline loops: CDR1 PRHDT, CDR2 FYEKMQ (reference sequence). The CDR3 region is CASSLTGGGAVETQYF. The CDR3 nucleotides are TGTGCCAGCAGCTTAACGGGCGGGGGGGCGGTAGAGACCCAGTACTTC.

The chain combines TRBV9 with TRBJ2-7, with D possibly TRBD2 on 6 matching bases. Per the germline V gene, CDR1 is SGDLS and CDR2 is YYNGEE. The CDR3 sequence is 15 residues long. Deletions cut 2 bases from V and 3 bases from J, with 15 bases between. The CDR3 sequence is CASSVTGGMDYEQYF. DNA for the CDR3: TGTGCCAGCAGCGTTACGGGCGGGATGGACTACGAGCAGTACTTC.

This clone was seen only once. This chain links TRBV5-8 with TRBJ2-7; 9 nucleotides line up with TRBD1. The germline CDR1 and CDR2 sequences are SGHTS and YDEGEE. J lost 4 bases, V lost 0 bases, and 2 bases had no gene match. The CDR3 loop spans 14 amino acids. The CDR3 reads CASSLGTGEYEQYF. CDR3 bases: TGTGCCAGCAGCTTGGGGACAGGGGAATACGAGCAGTACTTC.

Comments on this clone: This same CDR3 is encoded by further DNA sequences in the sample. CDR3 protein: CASSPGGSTDTQYF. In DNA, the CDR3 is TGCGCCAGCAGCCCTGGTGGGAGCACAGATACGCAGTATTTT. The chain has TRBV4-1 and TRBJ2-3; unclear D gene. The V gene lost 4 bases and the J gene lost 0 bases, with 8 bases spanning the gap. CDR3 length equals 14 residues. The germline V gene encodes CDR1 MGHRA and CDR2 YSYEKL.

This clone was detected only once. The chain joins TRBV30 to TRBJ2-1, with D possibly being TRBD2 (6 bases). Per germline, CDR1 GTSNPN and CDR2 SVGIG (reference sequence). This CDR3 contains 13 residues. V lost 5 bases to trimming and J lost 0 bases, with 8 bases between them. This CDR3 reads CAWVADSYNEQFF. In nucleotides, the CDR3 is TGTGCCTGGGTAGCGGACTCCTACAATGAGCAGTTCTTC.

The CDR3 is CASSVVAGGPDNEQFF. CDR3 coding DNA: TGCGCCAGCAGTGTGGTAGCGGGGGGGCCAGACAATGAGCAGTTCTTC. The chain combines TRBV10-2 with TRBJ2-1; the match to TRBD2 covers 11 bases. V was clipped by 4 bases and J by 5 bases; unmatched bases: 7. This CDR3 has 16 residues. The germline gives CDR1 WSHSY, CDR2 SAAADI.

The V and J genes are TRBV4-1 and TRBJ2-1; the D is unclear. The CDR3 has 14 amino acids. V dropped 6 bases and J dropped 1 base, with 10 bases sitting between them. Germline V lookup: CDR1 MGHRA, CDR2 YSYEKL. The CDR3 is CASRLEGSYNEQFF. The CDR3 DNA sequence: TGCGCCAGCAGGCTGGAAGGTTCCTACAATGAGCAGTTCTTC.

This clone was detected only a few times. The sample carries other DNA sequences with the same CDR3. The CDR3 region has the DNA TGTGCCAGCAGCTTGAGCAGTAGCTACGAGCAGTACTTC. This codes for CASSLSSSYEQYF. The chain links TRBV5-5 to TRBJ2-7; D unclear. Germline CDR1 is SGHKS and CDR2 is YYEKEE (reference sequence). V was clipped by 1 base and J by 3 bases, with 8 bases between them. CDR3 length: 13 amino acids.

J is TRBJ2-3 and V is TRBV7-9, with 11 bases fitting TRBD2. V shed 5 bases, J shed 5 bases, and the junction held 9 bases outside the gene matches. The CDR3 has 16 amino acids. Germline V gene sequence: CDR1 SEHNR, CDR2 FQNEAQ (reference sequence). The CDR3 bases are TGTGCCAGCAGCGCGCAACTAGCGGGGGCCAAAGATACGCAGTATTTT. Translation gives CASSAQLAGAKDTQYF. Variable domain in full (rest from reference TRBV7-9 and TRBJ2-3): DTGVSQNPRHKITKRGQNVTFRCDPISEHNRLYWYRQTLGQGPEFLTYFQNEAQLEKSRLLSDRFSAERPKGSFSTLEIQRTEQGDSAMYLCASSAQLAGAKDTQYFGPGTRLTVL.

The chain combines TRBV7-2 with TRBJ1-1; perhaps TRBD1 as D (5 bases). V was shortened by 6 bases and J by 3 bases, with 17 bases between the two germline ends. This CDR3 contains 15 residues. CDR1 and CDR2 from the germline V gene are SGHTA and FQGNSA. The CDR3 DNA reads as TGTGCCAGCAGGAGGTGGACCGGGGACTACACTGAAGCTTTCTTT. Protein product: CASRRWTGDYTEAFF.

The chain joins TRBV4-1 to TRBJ2-7; 7 bases align to TRBD1. CDR1 MGHRA and CDR2 YSYEKL come from the germline V gene. The CDR3 loop spans 14 amino acids. V was pared by 4 bases and J by 7 bases, with 10 bases of the junction left unmatched. The CDR3 is CASSRPTGQGEQYF. Here the CDR3 DNA reads TGCGCCAGCAGCCGGCCGACAGGGCAAGGGGAGCAGTACTTC.

This chain connects TRBV5-8 to TRBJ2-7, with TRBD2 matching 7 bases. Trimming removed 0 bases from V and 4 bases from J; junction bases left unmatched: 13. Germline V lookup: CDR1 SGHTS, CDR2 YDEGEE. The CDR3 loop spans 17 amino acids. The CDR3 protein is CASSLDLRGNPHYEQYF. The CDR3 coding sequence is TGTGCCAGCAGCTTGGATTTGCGGGGGAACCCTCATTACGAGCAGTACTTC.

This chain uses TRBV25-1 with TRBJ2-1; weak D call: TRBD2 (5 bases). The germline V and J ends were trimmed by 4 bases and 5 bases, with 21 bases remaining between them. The germline CDR1 and CDR2 sequences are MGHDK and SYGVNS. This CDR3 is built from 17 residues. The CDR3 spells CASSGPNPSGEDNEQFF. For the CDR3, the DNA is TGTGCCAGCAGTGGGCCGAACCCGAGCGGAGAGGACAATGAGCAGTTCTTC.

Note on this clone: In the same sample, other DNA sequences code for this CDR3. The chain recombines TRBV9 with TRBJ2-2; D uncertain. V was cut by 0 bases and J by 5 bases, with 5 bases left in between. The CDR3 totals 13 residues. Germline CDR1 is SGDLS and CDR2 is YYNGEE. DNA for the CDR3: TGTGCCAGCAGCGTAGTTGCTACCGGGGAGCTGTTTTTT. It is translated as CASSVVATGELFF.

The CDR3 sequence: CASSDPVSTEAFF. The CDR3 nucleotides are TGTGCCAGCAGTGACCCCGTATCCACTGAAGCTTTCTTT. V is TRBV2 and J is TRBJ1-1; no clear D. With 3 bases removed from V and 4 bases from J, the gap between germline ends came to 9 bases. The CDR3 spans 13 residues. CDR1 and CDR2 from the germline V gene are SNHLY and FYNNEI. Looking up the rest from reference TRBV2 and TRBJ1-1 gives the full variable domain: EPEVTQTPSHQVTQMGQEVILRCVPISNHLYFYWYRQILGQKVEFLVSFYNNEISEKSEIFDDQFSVERPDGSNFTLKIRSTKLEDSAMYFCASSDPVSTEAFFGQGTRLTVV.

V gene TRBV10-1 combines with J gene TRBJ2-7; TRBD1 matches at 8 bases. Looked up from germline, CDR1 is WNHNN and CDR2 is SYGVQD (reference sequence). The CDR3 has 14 amino acids. The V segment lost 3 bases and the J segment 7 bases; nucleotides outside the gene matches: 8. CDR3 DNA: TGCGCCAGCAGTGACGGCAGGGGGCGCGGAGAGCAGTACTTC. Its translation is CASSDGRGRGEQYF.

The chain couples TRBV6-6 to TRBJ2-7; 11 bases are a match to TRBD2. The junction had 3 bases not matched to a gene; V was cut back by 8 bases and J by 0 bases. From germline, CDR1 is MNHNY and CDR2 SVGAGI (reference sequence). CDR3 length: 14 amino acids. In DNA form, the CDR3 reads TGTGCCAGCGGGGGGACTAGCGGCTCCTACGAGCAGTACTTC. It translates to CASGGTSGSYEQYF.